Reported below is one T cell receptor (beta chain). This record belongs to a study of blood T cell repertoires in COVID-19. Turning to the study itself: Sample material is recorded as cDNA or gDNA derived from T cells, B-cell-depleted T cells, or PBMCs.

Per the authors' pipeline: Reference gene primer amplification in the assay estimated nucleated cell counts. Method: immunoSEQ multiplex PCR; TCRdb's copy keeps in-frame clones and lacks some. Clonal size and the V and J genes are those of that table, whereas D and trimming came from the DNA. The data contain more than 200,000 clones, over 75% of them singletons. The CDR3 runs 12 residues. Germline lookup yields CDR1 SGHKS and CDR2 YYEKEE (reference sequence). Trimming pared 6 bases from V and 4 bases from J, leaving 8 bases between. Cohorts were determined from participant-reported clinical history. This chain connects TRBV5-5 to TRBJ1-3; no firm D call. This sequence originates from a man younger than 45 with acute COVID-19. The sequencing sample was made of PBMCs or T cells enriched from blood (not recorded which). The CDR3 nucleotides are TGTGCCAGCACGACACGGGGAAACACCATATATTTT. Translating gives CASTTRGNTIYF.